The TCR beta chain under discussion was sequenced for a study of shared clonotypes between healthy human individuals. All the donors were Caucasian adults who lived in Nashville, Tennessee. Each cell subset's genomic DNA was divided evenly among several immunoSEQ plates. TCRdb's copy holds only in-frame clones and misses some; the assay was immunoSEQ multiplex PCR. The table includes about 330,000 clones, approximately 79% detected once. Findings of the study overall: Clonotype sharing across several donors was observed for about 5.2% of naive CD4 clonotypes. Naive subsets generally had larger estimated richness than memory subsets.

V lost 0 bases and J lost 6, with 11 bases in between. CDR1 and CDR2 (germline): SGHRS, YFSETQ. This CDR3 has 14 residues. About this clone: Its antigen remains unidentified.

The sample was memory CD4+ T cells sorted from blood. Sample subset: CD45RA-negative fraction. This TCR was recovered from a man aged 30-40 years in good health. The V and J genes are TRBV5-1 and TRBJ2-3, with no clear D. The CDR3 nucleotides read TGCGCCAGCAGCTTGGCCTATGGGTCGGATACGCAGTATTTT. Translating gives CASSLAYGSDTQYF.